One and the same sample provided the 8 T cell receptor beta chains below, sequenced in a study of blood T cell repertoires in COVID-19. Method: immunoSEQ multiplex PCR; TCRdb's copy keeps in-frame clones and lacks some. In the table there are approximately 100,000 clones, 75% to 85% of which are singletons. Sequenced input: peripheral blood. Source of these receptors: a woman of 80 years or more with active or convalescent COVID-19.

This rearrangement joins TRBV10-3 to TRBJ2-1; 7 nucleotides line up with TRBD2. Trimming at V came to 0 bases and at J to 0 bases, leaving 5 bases not matched to a gene. CDR1 and CDR2 from the germline V gene are ENHRY and SYGVKD. The CDR3 has 17 residues. CDR3: CAISESGGRSSYNEQFF. In DNA, the CDR3 is TGTGCCATCAGTGAGTCGGGAGGGAGAAGCTCCTACAATGAGCAGTTCTTC.

The chain couples TRBV5-1 to TRBJ2-7, with 8 nucleotides matching TRBD1. Germline CDR1 and CDR2: SGHRS and YFSETQ. V lost 4 bases, J lost 6 bases, and 12 bases stayed unmatched. This CDR3 comprises 15 residues. CDR3: CASSNSGQEVGEQYF. Here the CDR3 DNA reads TGCGCCAGCAGCAACTCGGGACAGGAGGTGGGCGAGCAGTACTTC.

The chain joins TRBV7-2 to TRBJ2-7, with D tentatively TRBD2 (5 bases). V was pared by 4 bases and J by 5 bases, with 15 bases between. CDR3 length equals 14 residues. Germline V gene data show CDR1 as SGHTA and CDR2 as FQGNSA. The CDR3 coding sequence is TGTGCCAGCAGCTCCAGAGCACTAGTCCACGAGCAGTACTTC. This sequence encodes CASSSRALVHEQYF.

This clone was found once. The J gene is TRBJ2-2, the V gene TRBV4-2; tentative D call: TRBD2 (5 bases). Between the trimmed V and J ends, which lost 0 bases and 5 bases, there was a span of 7 bases. The CDR3 length is 14 residues. CDR1 is LGHNA, CDR2 YNFKEQ, per germline. This chain's CDR3 is CASSQDTGTGELFF. CDR3 nucleotide sequence: TGTGCCAGCAGCCAAGATACGGGGACCGGGGAGCTGTTTTTT.

The V call is TRBV6-5, the J call TRBJ2-1, with 9 bases matching TRBD2. V shed 6 bases, J shed 9 bases, and the junction held 12 bases outside the gene matches. This CDR3 is 15 amino acids long. Germline V gives CDR1 MNHEY, CDR2 SVGAGI. CDR3 residues: CASRPPRGRGSEQFF. In nucleotides, the CDR3 is TGTGCCAGCAGGCCCCCTCGCGGGAGGGGTAGTGAGCAGTTCTTC.

CDR3 bases: TGTGCCAGCAGTTTATTCGGCTATGGCTACACCTTC. This codes for CASSLFGYGYTF. V is TRBV28 and J is TRBJ1-2, with no clear D. The germline V gene has CDR1 MDHEN and CDR2 SYDVKM. There are 12 residues in the CDR3. V lost 1 base, J lost 4 bases, and 4 bases lay in between.

The CDR3 DNA follows: TGTGCCAGCACCAGCGGGGGACAGGGGTACCACGAGCAGTACTTC. This encodes CASTSGGQGYHEQYF. The chain has TRBV6-5 and TRBJ2-7; TRBD1 aligns across 10 bases. The V gene end was trimmed by 7 bases and the J gene end by 5 bases; junction bases not matched to a gene: 11. Germline lookup yields CDR1 MNHEY and CDR2 SVGAGI. This CDR3 region has 15 residues.

This clone was seen a single time. The same CDR3 also results from other DNA sequences found in this sample. The rearrangement joins TRBV28 to TRBJ1-2; D is uncertain. Germline lookup yields CDR1 MDHEN and CDR2 SYDVKM. CDR3 length: 13 residues. Trimming shortened V by 7 bases and J by 4 bases, and 13 bases separated the two germline ends. The CDR3 nucleotides are TGTGCCAGCACCCTCCCTGGGCCCTATGGCTACACCTTC. This sequence encodes CASTLPGPYGYTF.